This note documents a single T cell receptor (beta chain) sequence. The data originate from a study of CD8 T cells in Susac syndrome. Turning to the study itself: There were Susac syndrome patients who were therapy-naive at blood draw, others on corticosteroids, and others on intravenous immunoglobulin alone.

With random hexamers, roughly 0.5 to 1 ug RNA was reverse transcribed. Amplification of TCR beta CDR3 by immunoSEQ multiplex PCR spanned 54 Vbeta and 13 Jbeta. In TCRdb, the immunoSEQ multiplex PCR reads were re-called with MiXCR into one record per CDR3 protein. The table shows 120,000 to 150,000 distinct CDR3 sequences, with approximately 94% occurring only once. V dropped 3 bases and J dropped 0; count of bases not matched to a gene: 7. Germline-derived CDR1 and CDR2 are KGHSH and LQKENI. This CDR3 has 16 residues. The rearrangement links TRBV18 to TRBJ2-7, with 8 bases matching TRBD1. The sequence came from a human donor with Susac syndrome. Source material: CD4+ T cells from PBMCs. CDR3 region: CASSPLGQETSYEQYF. The CDR3 DNA reads as TGTGCCAGCTCACCGTTGGGACAGGAAACCTCCTACGAGCAGTACTTC.